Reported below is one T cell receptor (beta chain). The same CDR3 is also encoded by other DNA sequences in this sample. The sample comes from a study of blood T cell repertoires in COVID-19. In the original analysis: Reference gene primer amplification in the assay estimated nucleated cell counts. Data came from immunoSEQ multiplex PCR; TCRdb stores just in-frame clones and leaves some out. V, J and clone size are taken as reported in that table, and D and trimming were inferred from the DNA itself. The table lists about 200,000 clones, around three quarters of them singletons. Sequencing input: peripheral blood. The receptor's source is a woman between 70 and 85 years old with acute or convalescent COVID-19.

The CDR3 bases are TGTGCCAGTAGAACTAGCGGACAAGAGACCCAGTACTTC. Protein sequence: CASRTSGQETQYF. The chain combines TRBV19 with TRBJ2-5; 8 bases match TRBD2. This CDR3 comprises 13 residues. V dropped 6 bases and J dropped 2; count of bases not matched to a gene: 2. Looked up from germline, CDR1 is LNHDA and CDR2 is SQIVND (reference sequence). The full variable domain, its missing parts supplied by reference TRBV19 and TRBJ2-5, is DGGITQSPKYLFRKEGQNVTLSCEQNLNHDAMYWYRQDPGQGLRLIYYSQIVNDFQKGDIAEGYSVSREKKESFPLTVTSAQKNPTAFYLCASRTSGQETQYFGPGTRLLVL.